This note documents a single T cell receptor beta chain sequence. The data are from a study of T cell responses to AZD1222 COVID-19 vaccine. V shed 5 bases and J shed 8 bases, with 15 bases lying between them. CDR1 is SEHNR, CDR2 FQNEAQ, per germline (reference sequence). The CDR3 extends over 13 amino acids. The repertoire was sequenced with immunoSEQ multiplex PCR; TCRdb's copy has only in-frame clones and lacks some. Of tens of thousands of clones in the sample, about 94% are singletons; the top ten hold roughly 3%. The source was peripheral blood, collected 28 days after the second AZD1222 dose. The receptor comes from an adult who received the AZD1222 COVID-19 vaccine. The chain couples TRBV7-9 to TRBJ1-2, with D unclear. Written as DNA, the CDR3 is TGTGCCAGCAGCAGTGGCACGGTCGTAGGCTACACCTTC. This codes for CASSSGTVVGYTF.